These 19 T cell receptor beta chains were sequenced from one sample in a study of cytomegalovirus exposure and HLA in healthy donors. Sequencing was performed with immunoSEQ multiplex PCR; in TCRdb, only in-frame clones are kept and a portion is missing. The data contain fewer than 75,000 clones, 94% of them seen just once; the ten biggest clones take up 1.5% to 2%. The sequenced sample was PBMCs. The origin of the receptors is a woman aged 18-29 years in good health and CMV-seropositive.

CDR3 protein: CASSSPPSGGLYEQYF. The CDR3 DNA reads TGTGCCAGCAGCTCCCCGCCCAGCGGGGGGCTCTACGAGCAGTACTTC. The chain carries TRBV11-2 and TRBJ2-7; 9 bases fit TRBD2. This CDR3 comprises 16 residues. CDR1 SGHAT and CDR2 FQNNGV come from the germline V gene. V lost 4 bases and J lost 3; bases outside the gene matches: 10.

The chain joins TRBV2 to TRBJ2-3, with TRBD2 matching over 10 bases. Germline CDR1 and CDR2: SNHLY and FYNNEI. Trimming at V came to 3 bases and at J to 2 bases, leaving 8 bases not matched to a gene. The CDR3 consists of 17 residues. CDR3: CASSEGAGGQYTDTQYF. CDR3 bases: TGTGCCAGCAGTGAGGGAGCGGGGGGGCAATACACAGATACGCAGTATTTT.

In its sample, this clone was seen once. The genes are TRBV2 and TRBJ2-7; D is unresolved. The germline gives CDR1 SNHLY, CDR2 FYNNEI. Trimming removed 2 bases from V and 7 bases from J, with 6 bases in between. The CDR3 sequence is 11 residues long. CDR3 DNA: TGTGCCAGCAGTGAACTAGATGAGCAGTACTTC. It yields the protein CASSELDEQYF.

The chain uses TRBV11-2 and TRBJ2-1; 9 bases are shared with TRBD1. Germline V gives CDR1 SGHAT, CDR2 FQNNGV. CDR3 length: 15 residues. V was clipped by 0 bases and J by 6 bases; unmatched bases: 3. CDR3 loop: CASSLEGQGGNEQFF. In DNA, the CDR3 is TGTGCCAGCAGCTTAGAGGGACAGGGTGGCAATGAGCAGTTCTTC.

The chain is built from TRBV27 and TRBJ1-5; D is unclear. CDR1 and CDR2 (germline): MNHEY, SMNVEV (reference sequence). V gave up 3 bases and J gave up 2 bases, with 5 bases separating them. CDR3 length: 13 amino acids. The CDR3 reads CASSFRGNQPQHF. The CDR3 region has the DNA TGTGCCAGCAGTTTCCGCGGCAATCAGCCCCAGCATTTT.

V is TRBV7-2 and J is TRBJ2-1; 9 bases match TRBD1. The J segment lost 0 bases and the V segment lost 6 bases, leaving 3 bases of the junction unmatched. CDR3 size: 15 residues. Germline loops: CDR1 SGHTA, CDR2 FQGNSA. CDR3 nucleotides: TGTGCCAGCAGACGACAGGGGGGCTCCTACAATGAGCAGTTCTTC. This encodes CASRRQGGSYNEQFF. The full variable domain, rest sourced from reference TRBV7-2 and TRBJ2-1, is GAGVSQSPSNKVTEKGKDVELRCDPISGHTALYWYRQSLGQGLEFLIYFQGNSAPDKSGLPSDRFSAERTGGSVSTLTIQRTQQEDSAVYLCASRRQGGSYNEQFFGPGTRLTVL.

This clone has just one count. The chain links TRBV7-7 to TRBJ2-1, with 14 bases that match TRBD2. This CDR3 is 18 amino acids long. CDR1 and CDR2 from the germline V gene are SSHAT and FNYEAQ (reference sequence). With 2 bases clipped from V and 9 bases from J, the junction kept 12 bases outside the gene matches. The CDR3 DNA reads TGTGCCAGCAGCTTATCACCCGGGACTAGCGGGGGCTTAGGTGAGCAGTTCTTC. The encoded protein is CASSLSPGTSGGLGEQFF.

V usage is TRBV13 and J usage is TRBJ2-1; 10 positions agree with TRBD2. Looked up from germline, CDR1 is PRHDT and CDR2 is FYEKMQ (reference sequence). The CDR3 contains 18 residues. J lost 3 bases, V lost 4 bases, and 12 bases had no gene match. The CDR3 nucleotides are TGTGCCAGCAGCTCTAGGTACTATAGCGGGGGGCTCTACAATGAGCAGTTCTTC. Translated: CASSSRYYSGGLYNEQFF. Full variable domain (outside the CDR3, taken from reference TRBV13 and TRBJ2-1): AAGVIQSPRHLIKEKRETATLKCYPIPRHDTVYWYQQGPGQDPQFLISFYEKMQSDKGSIPDRFSAQQFSDYHSELNMSSLELGDSALYFCASSSRYYSGGLYNEQFFGPGTRLTVL.

This clone showed up just a few times. The chain recombines TRBV5-1 with TRBJ2-7, with 9 nucleotides matching TRBD1. The V gene end was trimmed by 0 bases and the J gene end by 10 bases; junction bases not matched to a gene: 11. Germline values: CDR1 SGHRS, CDR2 YFSETQ. The CDR3 loop spans 15 amino acids. The CDR3 reads CASSLVLTGGAGQYF. The CDR3 nucleotides read TGCGCCAGCAGCTTGGTCCTAACAGGGGGCGCTGGACAGTACTTC.

The V and J genes are TRBV7-9 and TRBJ2-1; 9 nucleotides line up with TRBD2. The CDR3 runs to 16 residues. The germline CDR1 and CDR2 sequences are SEHNR and FQNEAQ (reference sequence). V lost 0 bases and J lost 6; bases outside the gene matches: 6. The CDR3 DNA reads as TGTGCCAGCAGCTTAGCGACCCTAGCGGGAATCAATGAGCAGTTCTTC. It yields the protein CASSLATLAGINEQFF.

The chain employs TRBV4-1 and TRBJ1-1; no reliable D call. V shed 1 base and J shed 1 base, with 7 bases lying between them. The V gene's germline CDR1 is MGHRA and CDR2 YSYEKL. The CDR3 has 14 amino acids. The CDR3 sequence is CASSQVRKNTEAFF. CDR3 coding DNA: TGCGCCAGCAGCCAAGTTCGTAAGAACACTGAAGCTTTCTTT.

This chain links TRBV11-2 with TRBJ1-1, with 8 bases fitting TRBD1. V lost 5 bases to trimming and J lost 2 bases; unmatched junction nucleotides: 10. This CDR3 is built from 16 residues. Germline CDR1 is SGHAT and CDR2 is FQNNGV. CDR3 in amino acids: CASSPERTGPNTEAFF. The CDR3 DNA follows: TGTGCCAGCAGCCCCGAGCGGACAGGGCCTAACACTGAAGCTTTCTTT.

V gene TRBV11-2 combines with J gene TRBJ2-5; 11 bases agree with TRBD2. CDR1 is SGHAT and CDR2 is FQNNGV in the germline V gene. CDR3 size: 16 residues. The trim removed 5 bases at V and 7 bases at J, leaving 12 bases unmatched. The CDR3 spells CASSLNVATSGVTQYF. The CDR3, as DNA: TGTGCCAGCAGCCTCAACGTGGCGACTAGCGGGGTGACCCAGTACTTC.

The chain couples TRBV25-1 to TRBJ2-1; TRBD1 matches at 8 bases. With 4 bases clipped from V and 7 bases from J, the junction kept 9 bases outside the gene matches. Per germline, CDR1 MGHDK and CDR2 SYGVNS. The CDR3 sequence is 15 residues long. CDR3: CASSVPDRAWNEQFF. The CDR3 DNA reads TGTGCCAGCAGTGTTCCGGACAGGGCGTGGAATGAGCAGTTCTTC.

The rearrangement links TRBV6-6 to TRBJ1-2, with D possibly being TRBD1 (5 bases). CDR3 size: 12 residues. Germline V gene sequence: CDR1 MNHNY, CDR2 SVGAGI (reference sequence). Trimming pared 6 bases from V and 7 bases from J, leaving 12 bases between. CDR3 residues: CASRETVIGYTF. CDR3 bases: TGTGCCAGCAGGGAGACAGTAATTGGCTACACCTTC.

The CDR3 DNA follows: TGTGCCTGGAGTGGCGGGGATCAACGAAATTCACCCCTCCACTTT. This gives the protein CAWSGGDQRNSPLHF. The chain combines TRBV30 with TRBJ1-6; unclear D gene. Between the trimmed V and J ends, which lost 1 base and 7 bases, there was a span of 14 bases. CDR1 is GTSNPN and CDR2 is SVGIG in the germline V gene (reference sequence). There are 15 residues in the CDR3.

The rearrangement links TRBV29-1 to TRBJ2-7; the match to TRBD2 covers 10 bases. V trimming: 3 bases; J trimming: 5 bases; junction bases outside the gene matches: 10. This CDR3 spans 15 amino acids. CDR1 and CDR2 from the germline V gene are SQVTM and ANQGSEA. CDR3 protein: CSVDDRTSGFHEQYF. For the CDR3, the DNA is TGCAGCGTTGACGATAGGACTAGCGGTTTCCACGAGCAGTACTTC.

V gene TRBV6-5 combines with J gene TRBJ2-5; 7 bases map to TRBD1. CDR1 and CDR2 from the germline V gene are MNHEY and SVGAGI. After removal of 0 bases from V and 5 bases from J, the junction contained 6 bases not matched to a gene. CDR3 length equals 15 residues. The CDR3 here is CASSYSRGLWETQYF. CDR3 bases: TGTGCCAGCAGTTACTCGAGGGGGCTGTGGGAGACCCAGTACTTC.

The chain joins TRBV5-6 to TRBJ2-7; 7 positions agree with TRBD1. This CDR3 is built from 14 residues. CDR1 is SGHDT and CDR2 is YYEEEE in the germline V gene. The trim removed 2 bases at V and 4 bases at J, leaving 6 bases unmatched. The CDR3 spells CASSFGDSLYEQYF. CDR3 DNA: TGTGCCAGCAGCTTTGGGGACAGCCTTTACGAGCAGTACTTC.